This entry describes one T cell receptor (beta chain). The target of this receptor is not known. The sample holds no much larger clone one base away, and base qualities are not on file. The library was built by means of the immunoSEQ multiplex PCR assay. For the multiplex PCR, a mixture combining 60 forward primers for TCR Vbeta segments and 13 reverse primers for TCR Jbeta segments was used. Amplification of the CDR3 region of rearranged TCR beta genes was performed with a multiplex PCR assay on genomic DNA. The amplified TCR beta libraries were sequenced on the Illumina HiSeq System as 87-base-pair reads. For the original study's pipeline: In a later analysis, about 80 million unique TCR beta chains were counted across the 650 to 700 repertoires, and around 10 million of these chains were shared by at least two donors. To remove PCR and sequencing errors, raw reads were error-corrected and collapsed into unique sequences using a nearest-neighbor algorithm that merged closely related sequences. Alignment of CDR3 sequences to IMGT reference sequences was used to assign V, D and J gene segments. For a sequence to be retained, a match of at least six nucleotides to both a V gene segment and a J gene segment was required. A rearrangement counted as productive if the CDR3 had no stop codons and remained in frame with V and J, and every other rearrangement counted as non-productive. CDR3 was defined by IMGT convention, running from the second conserved V-encoded cysteine to the conserved J-encoded phenylalanine. In an earlier analysis of more than 550 of the donors, sequences lacking an unambiguous match to a single V gene segment were excluded. In an earlier analysis of approximately 550 of the donors, V segments were called functional above 56.7% productive rearrangements and were called segregating when the between-donor standard deviation exceeded 5%. A statistical classification framework was built for diagnosing cytomegalovirus status from the catalog of TCR beta chain sequences. In a later analysis, TCR nucleotide sequences were compared against IMGT/GENE-DB human TR gene sequences so that V and J genes could be assigned. Using the TCRdist pipeline, a later analysis assigned CDR3 sequences along with most-parsimonious VDJ recombination scenarios. In a later analysis, each TCR beta chain was defined by its CDR3 amino acid sequence together with its V-gene family, and reads without a unique V-gene family were excluded. A later analysis removed 592 highly shared, low-generation-probability nucleotide sequences to deal with suspected cross-contamination and a sequencing artifact. A later analysis calculated a clonal expansion index for each public chain from normalized within-repertoire ranks of inferred template counts. A later analysis computed generation probabilities with a VDJ recombination model fitted to out-of-frame rearrangements, and checked the results against IGoR. Hypergeometric tests were used in a later analysis to score TCR-TCR, TCR-HLA and TCR-CMV co-occurrence, with a repertoire-size bias correction applied to the TCR pairs. To estimate false discovery rates, a later analysis permuted the HLA or CMV assignments 20 times. In a later analysis, co-occurring TCRs were grouped using DBSCAN, with TCRdist sequence similarity added in when clustering inside HLA-allele-positive subsets. Repertoires with fewer than 30,000 or more than 120,000 public chains, plus five repertoires with anomalous nucleotide sharing, were excluded from co-occurrence clustering. The immuneACCESS repertoire file appears here via TCRdb, limited to in-frame rearrangements. These files lack a portion of the clones; in checked studies, under half of the deficit traces to unresolved V genes, and the cause of the others is not known. From that table come the V and J calls and clone size; the DNA was used to work out D and trimming. Recorded for this sample are about 130,000 clones; 79% of them occurred a single time. Jointly, the top ten make up approximately 2% of the sample.

In total, 666 healthy bone marrow donors made up the cohort. At the time of sampling, all cohort members were nominally healthy, though unrecorded immune exposures were likely present. The donor tested CMV seronegative and was one of the 352 seronegative cohort members. A peripheral blood sample was collected from each donor, and TCR beta sequencing was performed on peripheral blood mononuclear cells. Genomic DNA extraction from the blood cell samples was performed with the Qiagen DNeasy Blood Extraction Kit. This sample was included in a study of cytomegalovirus exposure and HLA in healthy donors (dated 2017 in TCRdb). Study-level background: An earlier analysis of 587 of the donors reported about 280 Gb of sequence data and 117 million unique TCR beta sequences obtained from about 200 million T cells. Roughly 300 gigabases of sequencing data and roughly 80 million unique TCR sequences made up an early release that covered 500 to 700 HLA-typed donors. The genetic ancestry cluster associated with self-reported Caucasian donors included 81% of the roughly 400 genotyped donors. The study aimed to test whether cataloging public T cell receptors could reveal signatures of past pathogen exposure. The study profiled the T cell repertoires of some 610 subjects by immunosequencing and related them to cytomegalovirus serostatus. In addition to the first cohort of roughly 670 subjects, a separate validation cohort of some 120 different subjects was used. To predict cytomegalovirus infection status, the study brought together high-throughput TCR immunosequencing, statistical association of individual TCRs with disease status, and machine learning. To study patterns of TCR occurrence, a later analysis re-analyzed previously published TCR beta repertoires from 666 donors and added high-resolution HLA genotyping. In the later analysis, no new phenotypic data were used to find candidate immune exposures; instead, reliance was placed on TCR beta sequences and their occurrence across donors. To decide whether each TCR beta V gene segment behaved as functional or pseudogenic, an earlier analysis of approximately 600 of the donors relied on high-throughput TCR beta sequencing. Donor age, sex, ethnicity and CMV serostatus were compiled alongside the repertoire data. A later genetic analysis used genome-wide SNP genotypes for about three fifths of the 666 donors, treating that subset as a discovery cohort. Every discovery cohort repertoire had been produced on one sequencing platform. HLA typing included class I and class II loci at four-digit resolution. The number of typed donors differed by locus: about 629-630 for A, B, C, DRB1 and DQB1; some 500 for DQA1; some 590 for DPA1; and some 430 for DPB1. Roughly 5 DR-DQ haplotypes were handled as single units for association and clustering, since linkage in the cohort was strong. Across roughly 420 genotyped donors of the cohort, an average of 235,054 unique TCR beta nucleotide sequences per donor were sequenced, and roughly a sixth of those sequences were non-productive.

Beyond this particular receptor, the publication reports: An earlier analysis of approximately 540 of the donors showed that most TCR beta V segments appeared in productive rearrangements either about 90% or about 30% of the time, which broadly matched IMGT annotations. V-gene and J-gene trimming of TCR beta chains was associated with a missense DCLRE1C variant in a later genetic analysis, and the association was replicated in an independent cohort. Sequencing depth was assumed to be roughly uniform across donors in the presence/absence analyses, though that assumption may not hold. In a later analysis, 16,951 TCR beta sequences were associated with specific HLA alleles at a false discovery rate of 0.05. Across donors, most TCR sequences were observed very rarely, whereas some public TCRs were present in many individuals. A further reported finding was that TCR beta sequences accurately predicted the HLA-A and HLA-B alleles for most subjects in the first cohort. In a later analysis, TCR association rates were found to vary across HLA loci, with the most associated TCRs seen for DRB1 alleles and the fewest for HLA-C alleles. In vitro tests confirmed that a few of the cytomegalovirus-associated TCR beta chains recognize cytomegalovirus antigens. Only TCR beta chains were sequenced in this cohort, and the absence of alpha or paired-chain data limited detectable features. A later analysis found that HLA-associated TCR beta chains were more clonally expanded and had lower generation probabilities than equally common non-associated chains. A group of highly shared sequence variants was considered likely to be a technical artifact of the sequencing pipeline. It was suggested by the authors that the approach could potentially be generalized to other disease states and immunological phenotypes. According to a later analysis, most CMV-associated TCR beta chains appeared to be HLA-restricted, and the HLA associations seemed to be driven largely by CMV exposure. A later analysis reported that several top co-occurrence clusters appeared linked to parvovirus B19, influenza, CMV and Epstein-Barr virus. A total of fewer than 200 TCR beta chains were listed by the study as associated with cytomegalovirus. Correlated functional status among segregating V segments might be attributable to linkage disequilibrium, but an unknown experimental factor could not be ruled out. Because counts were too low, more than 15 rarely observed V segments, including chromosome 9 orphons, were left out of the earlier analysis of roughly 600 of the donors. According to a later genetic analysis, donors in an Asian-associated ancestry cluster had fewer N-insertions in productive TCRs than the approximately 670-donor mean. The classifier was reported to diagnose cytomegalovirus status with high specificity and sensitivity in both the original and validation cohorts. Because some donors lacked HLA typing at each locus, the association tests relied only on the typed subset. The only immune exposure information available for the cohort was CMV serostatus. Some IMGT-functional V segments, including TRBV6-2 and TRBV6-3, could not be told apart with the 87-base-pair reads, so those segments were excluded. Assigning TCR associations to individual alleles was difficult when HLA alleles, especially DR and DQ, strongly co-occurred.

At the junction V is shortened by 1 base and J by 0 bases, with 19 bases in between. The cysteine opens and the phenylalanine closes a CDR3 of 19 amino acids. This entry keeps only the CDR3 DNA: 57 bases, framed from base 1. CDR1 and CDR2 were assigned from the germline V gene as MGHRA and YSYEKL. The V and J segments used are TRBV4-1 and TRBJ2-4, with no reliable assignment of the D segment. This TCR was recovered from a man between 18 and 29 years old in good health and CMV-seronegative. Sequenced sample: PBMCs. The CDR3 loop reads CASSQGEWLGAAAKNIQYF. The base sequence is TGCGCCAGCAGCCAAGGCGAGTGGCTAGGAGCAGCAGCCAAAAACATTCAGTACTTC.